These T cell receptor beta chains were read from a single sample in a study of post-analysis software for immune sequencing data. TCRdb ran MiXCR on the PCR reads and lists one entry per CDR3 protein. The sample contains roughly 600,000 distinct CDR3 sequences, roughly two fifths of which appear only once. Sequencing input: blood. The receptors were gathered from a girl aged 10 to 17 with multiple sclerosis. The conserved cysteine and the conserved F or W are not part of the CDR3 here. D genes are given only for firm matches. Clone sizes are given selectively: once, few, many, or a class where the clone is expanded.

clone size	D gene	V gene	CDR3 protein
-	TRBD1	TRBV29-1	SVVPGQEAF
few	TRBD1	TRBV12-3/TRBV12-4	ASSLTYRGGGYT
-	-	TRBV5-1	ASSLRWEAFQETQY
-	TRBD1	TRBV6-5	ASSKIRDRALYGYT
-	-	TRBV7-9	ASSLAGAEPQH
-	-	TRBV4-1	ASSQDHRTLYGYT
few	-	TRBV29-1	SVERRPDSNTEAF
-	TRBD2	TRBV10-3	AIRAVGRGERTDTQY
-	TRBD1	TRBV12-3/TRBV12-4	ASSSTSSGGQGYEQY
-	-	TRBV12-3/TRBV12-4	ASSFSSGVRGYT
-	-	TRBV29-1	SVGDGANCGYT
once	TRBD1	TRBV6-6	ASSKGTGYNEQF
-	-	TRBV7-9	ASTQRTPGNEQF
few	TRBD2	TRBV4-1	ASSQELAGGTSTDTQY
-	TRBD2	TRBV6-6	ASSYGTSGHSSYEQY
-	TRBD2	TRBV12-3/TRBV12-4	ASSWVPGGLEQY
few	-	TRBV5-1	ASSLRAELRYEQY
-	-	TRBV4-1	ASSQYWDGAANSPLH
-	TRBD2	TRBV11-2	ASSLALAAYEQY
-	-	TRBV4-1	ASSQGWTSRPGYT
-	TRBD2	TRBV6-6	ASRPRGAGELF
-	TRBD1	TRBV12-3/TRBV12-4	ASSRQGYNEQF
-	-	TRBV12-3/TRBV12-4	ASRHQGSPYEQY
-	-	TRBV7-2	ASSSGADNSYEQY
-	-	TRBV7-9	ASTPWAGSQETQY
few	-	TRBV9	ASSVGAGHPNEQF
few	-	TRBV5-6	ASTEGRNYGYT
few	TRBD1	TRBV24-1	ATSDMGQREQY
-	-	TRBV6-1	ASSEEVEGSDEQY
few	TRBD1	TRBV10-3	AIRSGTGGSQGNEQY
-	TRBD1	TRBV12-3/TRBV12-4	ASRSQGANIQY
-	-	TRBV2	ASSDNIAAYEQY
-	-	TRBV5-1	ASNLVADQETQY
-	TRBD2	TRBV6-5	ASGSGLLASEQY
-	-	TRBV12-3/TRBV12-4	ASSLFKFGHQPQH